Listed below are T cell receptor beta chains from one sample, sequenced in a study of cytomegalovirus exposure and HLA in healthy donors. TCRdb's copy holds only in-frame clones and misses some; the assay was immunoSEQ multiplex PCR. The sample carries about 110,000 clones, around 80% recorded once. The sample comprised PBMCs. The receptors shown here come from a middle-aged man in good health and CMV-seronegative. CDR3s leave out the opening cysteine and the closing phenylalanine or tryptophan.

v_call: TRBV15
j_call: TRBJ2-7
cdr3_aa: ATSRQLELGEEQY

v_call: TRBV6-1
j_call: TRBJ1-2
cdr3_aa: ASSPAQTGRGYT

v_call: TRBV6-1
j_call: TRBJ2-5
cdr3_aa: ASSGSGGRETQY

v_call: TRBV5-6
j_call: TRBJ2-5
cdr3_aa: ASSIPGLQETQY

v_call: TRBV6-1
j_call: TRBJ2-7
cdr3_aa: ASSRTGSYEQY

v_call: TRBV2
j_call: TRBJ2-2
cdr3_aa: ASRVQGTGELF

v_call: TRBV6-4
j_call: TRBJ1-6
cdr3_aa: ASSLTFEAPLH

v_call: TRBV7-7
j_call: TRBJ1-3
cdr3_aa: ASSQGLSGNTIY

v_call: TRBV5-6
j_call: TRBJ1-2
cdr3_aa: ASSLGGGYT

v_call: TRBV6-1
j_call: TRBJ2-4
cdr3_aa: ASSYRTGSLY

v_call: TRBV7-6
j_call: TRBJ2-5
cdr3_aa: ASLPTGTLQETQY

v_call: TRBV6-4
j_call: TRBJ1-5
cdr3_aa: ASKDGTRNNQPQH

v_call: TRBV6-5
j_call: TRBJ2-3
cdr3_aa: ATWGVGENLDTQY

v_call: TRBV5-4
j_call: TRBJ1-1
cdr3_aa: ASSLAGGLEAF

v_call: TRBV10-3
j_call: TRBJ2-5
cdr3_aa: AIAEGPAGETQY

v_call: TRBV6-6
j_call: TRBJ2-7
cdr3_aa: ATQGQGAYEQY

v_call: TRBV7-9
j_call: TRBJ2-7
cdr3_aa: ASSDPGEQY

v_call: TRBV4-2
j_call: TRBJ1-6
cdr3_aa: ASSQEERQDSPLH

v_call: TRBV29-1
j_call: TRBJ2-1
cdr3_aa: SGRRGRSEF

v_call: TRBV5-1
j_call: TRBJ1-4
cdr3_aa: ASSLDRVGEKLF

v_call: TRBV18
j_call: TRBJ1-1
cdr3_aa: ASSPQGENTEAF

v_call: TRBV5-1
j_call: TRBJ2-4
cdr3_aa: ASSLEGDIQY